Sequencing of this T cell receptor beta chain was carried out in a study of shared clonotypes between healthy human individuals (dated by TCRdb to the early 2020s). Regarding the complete study: The cohort comprised a couple of women and a few men aged 18 to 49 years. Between about 0.9 and 10 billion PBMCs per donor were obtained by leukapheresis. To increase sequencing depth and limit assay-specific biases, TCR repertoire library preparation and sequencing were carried out by different laboratories using diverse techniques. Blood TCR repertoires of several healthy adults were deeply sequenced to estimate repertoire size and the extent of clonotype sharing between individuals. For each donor, three plates each were used for CD4 naive and CD4 memory, two plates were used for CD8 naive, and one plate was used for CD8 memory. Broad study findings and their caveats: Compared with non-shared clonotypes, the clonotypes found in all four sorted-subset donors had higher generation probabilities. Larger estimated clonotype richness was generally found for naive subsets than for memory subsets. Sampling was restricted to blood, and TCR repertoires in tissues likely differ from the TCR repertoires found in blood. The small number of donors limited the genetic and exposure-history diversity represented. Based on pairwise subsampling, the degree of clonotype sharing among donors was expected to be affected by sequencing depth. Sharing across a few donors was observed for about 5% of naive CD4, over 3% of naive CD8, 2% to 2.5% of memory CD4, and less than 0.45% of memory CD8 clonotypes. Incomplete sequencing was indicated by rarefaction of sorted-subset datasets, despite the large sequencing depth.

The CDR3 runs 15 amino acids, cysteine and phenylalanine included. Only the CDR3 part of the read is kept: 45 bases, read in frame from the first base. Relative to germline, V is 5 bases shorter and J is 9 bases shorter, with 20 bases between their ends. Looking up the germline V gene yields CDR1 SGHVS and CDR2 FQNEAQ. The donors were healthy, HIV-negative adults who had no recently reported acute infections or vaccinations. Every donor was a Caucasian adult residing in Nashville, Tennessee, USA. CD4+ T cells were enriched by magnetic negative selection; naive cells were then positively selected on CD45RA, and the negative fraction formed the memory subset. Blood was collected by leukapheresis, and PBMCs were isolated by Ficoll-Histopaque density gradient centrifugation and then cryopreserved in liquid nitrogen vapor phase. Analytical flow cytometry was used to check the purity and quantity of each magnetically sorted T cell population. Each sorted fraction had its genomic DNA isolated and then quantified by UV absorbance on a Nanodrop 2000c.

Using the deep immunoSEQ assay, TCR CDR3 regions were amplified from genomic DNA by multiplex PCR. Extracted genomic DNA from each cell subset was spread evenly across all wells of several immunoSEQ 96-well plates, with each plate serving as a replicate. For sorted subsets, roughly 0.2 ug genomic DNA, equal to 25,000 to 35,000 T cell genomes, was loaded into each replicate PCR. Purified libraries were measured with a Qubit 3.0 fluorometer, size-checked on a Bioanalyzer 2100, and measured again with the KAPA Library Quantification kit. Every immunoSEQ 96-well plate was sequenced on a dedicated single-read 150-cycle Illumina NextSeq 550 flow cell. The published analysis was carried out like this. The immunoSEQ output contained only junctional sequences without quality scores, so filtering could not match that applied to full-length reads. Sequences were annotated with PyIR, a Python wrapper for IgBLAST v1.9, using IMGT germline references to assign V/J genes and CDR3. Any read was removed if the V/J assignment was weak (E-value above 1e-6), the CDR3 was missing, or the read contained stop codons, out-of-frame junctions, or ambiguous translated residues. V3J clonotypes were defined as sequences sharing an identical inferred V gene, J gene, and CDR3 amino acid sequence. To compute the percentage overlap between repertoires, the number of shared unique clonotypes was divided by the size of the smaller repertoire. Repertoire richness was assessed with RTK rarefaction, the Chao1 estimator, and Recon v2.1 estimates of unobserved clonotypes. Generation probabilities for all TCRbeta clonotypes obtained by the gDNA method from a handful of donors were computed using OLGA. Imported from immuneACCESS, the table was reduced by TCRdb to in-frame sequences with V and J called. These copies leave out some clones; in studies compared against another copy, an unresolved V gene accounts for under half, and the cause of the remainder is not known. That table supplies the V and J calls and clone size; D and trimming were determined from the DNA. This sample has about 2.4 million clones in its table, and over 85% of those were observed once. Of the sample, approximately 0.37% is held by the ten largest clones.

Worth noting for this clone: This clone's antigen is unknown. The sample holds no much larger clone one base away, and base qualities are not on file.

The V gene is TRBV7-8 and the J gene is TRBJ1-5; TRBD1 is possibly the D segment (6 matching bases). The sequence derives from a man younger than 35 in good health. Some clones in this sample may be carry-over from other donors' samples. The sample comprised naive CD4+ T cells from PBMCs. In the paper's terms, the cell subset or site label means: CD45RA+ positively selected. The CDR3 here reads CASSARDTPLMPQHF. Read as DNA, the sequence is TGTGCCAGCAGCGCGCGGGACACTCCATTAATGCCCCAGCATTTT.